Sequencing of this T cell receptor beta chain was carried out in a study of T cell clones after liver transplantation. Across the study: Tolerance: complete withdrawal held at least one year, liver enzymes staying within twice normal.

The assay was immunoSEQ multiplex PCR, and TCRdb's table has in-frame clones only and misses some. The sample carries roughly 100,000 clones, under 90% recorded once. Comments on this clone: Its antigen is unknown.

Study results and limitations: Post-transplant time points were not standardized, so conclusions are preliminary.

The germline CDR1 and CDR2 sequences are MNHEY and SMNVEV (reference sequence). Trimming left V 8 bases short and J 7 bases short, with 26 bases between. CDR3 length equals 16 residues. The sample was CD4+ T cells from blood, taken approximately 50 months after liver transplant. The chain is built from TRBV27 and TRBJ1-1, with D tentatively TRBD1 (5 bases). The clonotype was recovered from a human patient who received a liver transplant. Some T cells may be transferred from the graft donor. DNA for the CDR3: TGTGCCAGCCATATAAACTCCCCCGGGACGTTGAATGAAGCTTTCTTT. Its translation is CASHINSPGTLNEAFF.